This T cell receptor (beta chain) is drawn from a study of response to subunit inactivated influenza vaccine. MiXCR, applied by TCRdb to the RT-PCR reads, yields one record per CDR3 protein. The sample has roughly 650,000 distinct CDR3 sequences, roughly 15% seen once; the top ten hold less than 9%. Deletions cut 3 bases from V and 8 bases from J, with 14 bases between. The CDR3 extends over 15 amino acids. From germline, CDR1 is MDHEN and CDR2 SYDVKM. Whole-study findings and limits: After each seasonal influenza vaccination, few new T cells are recruited, the authors suggested.

This clonotype was detected ten times or more. The antigen is unknown. The clonotype comes from a man aged 45 to 65 who received an inactivated influenza vaccine. The rearrangement links TRBV28 to TRBJ1-6, with D perhaps TRBD1 (6 bases). Sample: PBMCs from blood, taken 14 to 15 days before vaccination. The CDR3 here is CASSFPGDGHSPLHF. The CDR3 DNA sequence: TGTGCCAGCAGTTTCCCAGGGGACGGACATTCACCCCTCCACTTT.